The 10 T cell receptor beta chains below were found in one sample sequenced in a study of shared clonotypes between healthy human individuals. Data came from immunoSEQ multiplex PCR; TCRdb stores just in-frame clones and leaves some out. This table holds a few million clones, approximately 95% found once. Material for sequencing was naive CD4+ T cells from PBMCs. Subset indicated: CD45RA+ positively selected. Receptors originate from a man aged 18-30 years in good health. Some clones in this sample may be carry-over from other donors' samples.

The chain is built from TRBV5-8 and TRBJ2-7; D not resolved. Germline lookup yields CDR1 SGHTS and CDR2 YDEGEE. The V and J ends lost 6 bases and 0 bases respectively, with 16 bases between them. The length of the CDR3 is 15 residues. The DNA of the CDR3 is TGTGCCAGCATTGAAGGATTTCTGAGCTCCTACGAGCAGTACTTC. It encodes CASIEGFLSSYEQYF. Full variable domain (outside the CDR3, taken from reference TRBV5-8 and TRBJ2-7): EAGVTQSPTHLIKTRGQQATLRCSPISGHTSVYWYQQALGLGLQFLLWYDEGEERNRGNFPPRFSGRQFPNYSSELNVNALELEDSALYLCASIEGFLSSYEQYFGPGTRLTVT.

This chain links TRBV6-1 with TRBJ2-7; a possible D gene is TRBD2 (5 bases). This CDR3 spans 15 amino acids. Trimming took off 2 bases at V and 0 bases at J, with 11 bases between the two ends. Per germline, CDR1 MNHNS and CDR2 SASEGT. The CDR3 loop reads CASSEPGSHSYEQYF. CDR3 bases: TGTGCCAGCAGTGAACCGGGATCGCACTCCTACGAGCAGTACTTC.

J is TRBJ1-6 and V is TRBV30, with no clear D. Germline V lookup: CDR1 GTSNPN, CDR2 SVGIG (reference sequence). The CDR3 totals 17 residues. Trimming removed 1 base at V and 0 bases at J, with 13 bases between. Here the CDR3 DNA reads TGTGCCTGGAGTGAAATCATGGCCAGCTCCTATAATTCACCCCTCCACTTT. Translated: CAWSEIMASSYNSPLHF.

The chain joins TRBV2 to TRBJ2-5, with 10 nucleotides matching TRBD2. CDR3 length equals 15 residues. V was clipped by 7 bases and J by 5 bases; unmatched bases: 10. Germline assignment: CDR1 SNHLY and CDR2 FYNNEI. This CDR3 is CASTASGSRGETQYF. CDR3 sequence (DNA): TGTGCCAGCACGGCTAGCGGGAGTCGAGGGGAGACCCAGTACTTC.

The gene calls are TRBV29-1 and TRBJ2-3; TRBD2 aligns across 7 bases. The V gene end was trimmed by 2 bases and the J gene end by 5 bases; junction bases not matched to a gene: 16. The CDR3 totals 17 residues. Germline values: CDR1 SQVTM, CDR2 ANQGSEA. The CDR3 DNA reads as TGCAGCGTTGAAAACAACAACGGGAGGACCAGGGAAGATACGCAGTATTTT. Translation gives CSVENNNGRTREDTQYF.

This clone was observed once. The chain recombines TRBV5-4 with TRBJ2-1; TRBD2 might be the D (7 bases). Germline values: CDR1 SGHNT, CDR2 YYREEE (reference sequence). The CDR3 has 15 amino acids. V shed 4 bases and J shed 4 bases, with 15 bases lying between them. Here the CDR3 DNA reads TGTGCCAGCAGCCAGACAGGCGGGGGTTACAATGAGCAGTTCTTC. Translated, it gives CASSQTGGGYNEQFF.

The V gene is TRBV5-4, the J gene TRBJ2-5, with D possibly TRBD1 on 5 matching bases. V lost 0 bases, J lost 2 bases, and 8 bases lay in between. Per the germline V gene, CDR1 is SGHNT and CDR2 is YYREEE (reference sequence). This CDR3 is 14 amino acids long. In nucleotides, the CDR3 is TGTGCCAGCAGCTTGGACAGGATACAAGAGACCCAGTACTTC. It yields the protein CASSLDRIQETQYF.

The CDR3 sequence: CSASRGASGREAFF. The CDR3 DNA reads TGCAGTGCATCAAGGGGAGCGAGTGGTAGGGAAGCTTTCTTT. The rearrangement joins TRBV29-1 to TRBJ1-1; D perhaps matches TRBD1 (5 bases). Germline assignment: CDR1 SQVTM and CDR2 ANQGSEA. This CDR3 region has 14 residues.

The chain links TRBV5-1 to TRBJ2-2; D is undetermined. This CDR3 is 14 amino acids long. Trimming shortened V by 6 bases and J by 1 base, and 10 bases separated the two germline ends. Germline V gene sequence: CDR1 SGHRS, CDR2 YFSETQ. The CDR3 reads CASTPFLNTGELFF. In DNA form, the CDR3 reads TGCGCCAGCACTCCCTTTCTGAACACCGGGGAGCTGTTTTTT.

V usage is TRBV6-5 and J usage is TRBJ1-4; perhaps TRBD1 as D (5 bases). The CDR3 has 15 amino acids. From germline, CDR1 is MNHEY and CDR2 SVGAGI. V lost 0 bases and J 7 bases, leaving 12 bases between the germline ends. This chain's CDR3 is CASSYSPGRGEKLFF. CDR3 nucleotide sequence: TGTGCCAGCAGTTACTCGCCGGGGCGCGGTGAAAAACTGTTTTTT.